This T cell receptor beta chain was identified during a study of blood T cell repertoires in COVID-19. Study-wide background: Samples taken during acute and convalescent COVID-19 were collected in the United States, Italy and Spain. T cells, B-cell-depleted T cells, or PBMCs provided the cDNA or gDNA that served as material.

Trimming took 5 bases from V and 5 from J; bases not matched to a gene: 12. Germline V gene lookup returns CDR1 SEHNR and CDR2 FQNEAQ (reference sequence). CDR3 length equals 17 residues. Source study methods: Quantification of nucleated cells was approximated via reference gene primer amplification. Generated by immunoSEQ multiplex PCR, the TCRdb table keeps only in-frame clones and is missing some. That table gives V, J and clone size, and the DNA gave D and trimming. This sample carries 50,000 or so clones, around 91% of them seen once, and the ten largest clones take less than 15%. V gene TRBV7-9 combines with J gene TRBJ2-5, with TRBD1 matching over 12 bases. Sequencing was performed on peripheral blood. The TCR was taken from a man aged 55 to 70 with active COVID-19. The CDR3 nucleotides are TGTGCCAGCAGCCAAGCGGGGACAGGGGGCTTTTGGGAGACCCAGTACTTC. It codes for CASSQAGTGGFWETQYF.